This T cell receptor (beta chain) was sequenced in a study of low-dose radiotherapy and immunotherapy resistance in tumors. The wider study: Every two weeks, cyclophosphamide 200 mg/m2 was infused one day before radiation plus immunotherapy.

Indicated time point: after trial treatment. Documented treatment: LDRT plus nivolumab, ipilimumab, low-dose cyclophosphamide and aspirin (RACIN trial). The donors, trial participants, received nivolumab, ipilimumab, aspirin, low-dose cyclophosphamide and low-dose radiotherapy. This clonotype was picked up many times. Covering alpha and beta chains, TRAV- and TRBV-specific primers were used for the first-strand cDNA. The authors ran 15 to 20 PCR cycles to amplify TCRs with a constant-region primer and V-primer adapter. Each CDR3 protein gets one entry after TCRdb re-called the reads with MiXCR. The table lists around 80,000 distinct CDR3 sequences, about a sixth of them singletons, with over 1.2% in the top ten. V dropped 8 bases and J dropped 6 bases, with 23 bases sitting between them. The length of the CDR3 is 15 residues. Germline V CDR1 and CDR2: SEHNR, FQNEAQ (reference sequence).

V gene TRBV7-9 combines with J gene TRBJ2-7, with D possibly matching TRBD2 (6 bases). The TCR sequence derives from a male donor with prostate cancer. Sequences were derived from PBMCs, sampled after low-dose radiotherapy plus immunotherapy. In DNA, the CDR3 is TGTGCCAGCGCAAGAGCTAGCACCTGGGGGGTCGAGCAGTACTTC. This sequence encodes CASARASTWGVEQYF. Looking up the rest from reference TRBV7-9 and TRBJ2-7 gives the full variable domain: DTGVSQNPRHKITKRGQNVTFRCDPISEHNRLYWYRQTLGQGPEFLTYFQNEAQLEKSRLLSDRFSAERPKGSFSTLEIQRTEQGDSAMYLCASARASTWGVEQYFGPGTRLTVT.